The 18 T cell receptor beta chains listed next were all sequenced from one sample in a study of Ad26.COV2.S vaccination and SARS-CoV-2 variants. Treatment indicated: over 15 received Ad26.COV2.S at low or high dose, single or two shots; roughly five received placebo; per-sample allocation not given. It was on day 63 after the first vaccine or placebo injection that samples were taken. TCRdb keeps only in-frame clones here, not all; method: immunoSEQ multiplex PCR. This sample has some 390,000 clones, with about nine tenths found just once. The input for sequencing was peripheral blood, taken in a trial of Ad26.COV2.S vaccine versus placebo. These receptors originate from a person between 18 and 59 years old who received the Ad26.COV2.S COVID-19 vaccine or a placebo.

The chain links TRBV5-6 to TRBJ2-5, with D hard to call. The CDR3 totals 17 residues. Per germline, CDR1 SGHDT and CDR2 YYEEEE. V was clipped by 4 bases and J by 4 bases, with 23 bases between them. CDR3 sequence: CASSRYQWYSSGETQYF. CDR3 in DNA: TGTGCCAGCAGCCGATATCAGTGGTACTCGTCTGGAGAGACCCAGTACTTC.

This clone was picked up a small number of times. The chain recombines TRBV5-1 with TRBJ2-1; TRBD1 might be the D (6 bases). The CDR3 consists of 13 residues. Germline V gene data show CDR1 as SGHRS and CDR2 as YFSETQ. Between the trimmed V and J ends, which lost 4 bases and 8 bases, there was a span of 13 bases. CDR3 DNA sequence: TGCGCCAGCAGCCCAGGGGTGGAGGATGAGCAGTTCTTC. It is translated as CASSPGVEDEQFF.

The chain joins TRBV9 to TRBJ2-7, with 7 bases aligning to TRBD1. The V gene's germline CDR1 is SGDLS and CDR2 YYNGEE. CDR3 length: 14 amino acids. With 2 bases clipped from V and 2 bases from J, the junction kept 4 bases outside the gene matches. DNA for the CDR3: TGTGCCAGCAGCGTGGGGGACAGTACCTACGAGCAGTACTTC. Amino acids: CASSVGDSTYEQYF.

As concerns this clone: At one boundary the junction diverges from the germline segment, which might be a read error. V is TRBV4-1 and J is TRBJ1-2; D may be TRBD1 (5 bases). The CDR3 spans 18 residues. Germline loops: CDR1 MGHRA, CDR2 YSYEKL. The CDR3 region is CASSQDSGAPGRNSGYTF. The CDR3 coding sequence is TGCGCCAGCAGCCAAGACTCCGGGGCGCCGGGGCGGAACTCTGGCTACACCTTC.

The chain has TRBV7-3 and TRBJ2-1; D ambiguous. Germline V lookup: CDR1 SGHTA, CDR2 FQGTGA. The V and J ends lost 2 bases and 5 bases respectively, with 7 bases between them. This CDR3 has 13 residues. Here the CDR3 reads CASSLAAHNEQFF. CDR3 sequence (DNA): TGTGCCAGCAGCTTAGCGGCGCACAATGAGCAGTTCTTC.

In nucleotides, the CDR3 is TGCGCCAGCAGCCAGACAGGGTCGAGTGAAAAACTGTTTTTT. Its translation is CASSQTGSSEKLFF. The chain combines TRBV4-3 with TRBJ1-4; 7 bases fit TRBD1. Germline CDR1 LGHNA, CDR2 YSLEER. Unmatched junction bases numbered 5, after V lost 3 bases and J lost 7 bases. The CDR3 sequence is 14 residues long.

V is TRBV19 and J is TRBJ1-5; unclear D gene. In germline, CDR1 is LNHDA, CDR2 SQIVND (reference sequence). The CDR3 totals 14 residues. V gave up 8 bases and J gave up 2 bases, with 13 bases separating them. Written as DNA, the CDR3 is TGTGCCAGTGCCGCGGGGTCGGGCAATCAGCCCCAGCATTTT. Its protein product is CASAAGSGNQPQHF.

This clone was counted once. V is TRBV6-5 and J is TRBJ1-2; D remains unclear. The germline V gene encodes CDR1 MNHEY and CDR2 SVGAGI. The CDR3 length is 13 residues. V gave up 6 bases and J gave up 3 bases, with 11 bases separating them. The CDR3 coding sequence is TGTGCCAGCAGGGCAACCCGGGACTATGGCTACACCTTC. Translation gives CASRATRDYGYTF.

CDR3 sequence reads: CASRVNRGDYNEQFF. The CDR3 bases are TGTGCCAGCAGAGTGAACAGGGGGGATTACAATGAGCAGTTCTTC. The chain combines TRBV6-5 with TRBJ2-1; 8 nucleotides match TRBD1. The CDR3 loop spans 15 amino acids. The germline gives CDR1 MNHEY, CDR2 SVGAGI. V shed 6 bases, J shed 4 bases, and the junction held 8 bases outside the gene matches.

The chain carries TRBV5-5 and TRBJ1-5; no reliable D call. Germline-derived CDR1 and CDR2 are SGHKS and YYEKEE (reference sequence). The CDR3 has 13 amino acids. Deletions cut 0 bases from V and 10 bases from J, with 11 bases between. This CDR3 reads CASSLGEVGPQHF. The DNA of the CDR3 is TGTGCCAGCAGCTTGGGAGAGGTCGGCCCCCAGCATTTT.

The rearrangement links TRBV27 to TRBJ2-2, with 13 bases lining up with TRBD2. CDR1 and CDR2 from the germline V gene are MNHEY and SMNVEV (reference sequence). J was trimmed by 7 bases and V by 2 bases; bases with no gene match: 13. The CDR3 is made up of 19 amino acids. The CDR3 here is CASSLETPGLAGYIGELFF. DNA of the CDR3: TGTGCCAGCAGTTTAGAGACCCCGGGACTAGCGGGATATATCGGGGAGCTGTTTTTT.

The V gene is TRBV9, the J gene TRBJ2-6; TRBD2 might be the D (5 bases). V was pared by 3 bases and J by 4 bases, with 8 bases between. The CDR3 consists of 14 residues. From germline, CDR1 is SGDLS and CDR2 YYNGEE. The CDR3 region is CASSARGGANVLTF. The DNA of the CDR3 is TGTGCCAGCAGCGCGCGCGGGGGGGCCAACGTCCTGACTTTC. Combining the CDR3 with reference TRBV9 and TRBJ2-6 gives the whole variable domain DSGVTQTPKHLITATGQRVTLRCSPRSGDLSVYWYQQSLDQGLQFLIQYYNGEERAKGNILERFSAQQFPDLHSELNLSSLELGDSALYFCASSARGGANVLTFGAGSRLTVL.

The chain employs TRBV4-2 and TRBJ2-1; tentative D call: TRBD2 (6 bases). The CDR3 consists of 18 residues. The germline V and J ends were trimmed by 0 bases and 3 bases, with 18 bases remaining between them. From germline, CDR1 is LGHNA and CDR2 YNFKEQ. Written as DNA, the CDR3 is TGTGCCAGCAGCCAAGATATGATCGGAGGGACGAACTACAATGAGCAGTTCTTC. Its protein product is CASSQDMIGGTNYNEQFF.

The chain recombines TRBV28 with TRBJ2-7; no firm D call. CDR1 is MDHEN, CDR2 SYDVKM, per germline. CDR3 length equals 13 residues. Trimming removed 3 bases from V and 4 bases from J, with 10 bases in between. For the CDR3, the DNA is TGTGCCAGCAGTTTGGGCCGTTATTACGAGCAGTACTTC. It codes for CASSLGRYYEQYF.

In this sample, this clone turned up a few times. V is TRBV28 and J is TRBJ2-7; D unclear. The CDR3 loop spans 15 amino acids. The V gene lost 3 bases and the J gene lost 0 bases, with 12 bases spanning the gap. Germline V gives CDR1 MDHEN, CDR2 SYDVKM. For the CDR3, the DNA is TGTGCCAGCAGTTTCGACTGGGCCTCCTCCTACGAGCAGTACTTC. It translates to CASSFDWASSYEQYF.

This clone was seen a single time. The chain joins TRBV5-1 to TRBJ1-2, with TRBD1 matching 10 bases. Trimming took 4 bases from V and 4 from J; bases not matched to a gene: 13. Germline CDR1 reads SGHRS; CDR2 reads YFSETQ. The CDR3 extends over 17 amino acids. CDR3 sequence: CASSPDGTGAFFYGYTF. The CDR3 DNA reads as TGCGCCAGCAGCCCGGACGGGACAGGGGCCTTTTTCTATGGCTACACCTTC.

The J gene is TRBJ1-6, the V gene TRBV30, with 9 bases that match TRBD1. V shed 3 bases, J shed 9 bases, and the junction held 6 bases outside the gene matches. Germline V CDR1 and CDR2: GTSNPN, SVGIG (reference sequence). This CDR3 is 14 amino acids long. The CDR3 DNA reads TGTGCCTGGAGCCCTGGACAGGGGCCTTCACCCCTCCACTTT. Translating it yields CAWSPGQGPSPLHF.

The rearrangement joins TRBV5-1 to TRBJ1-2; weak D call: TRBD1 (5 bases). This CDR3 has 16 residues. Trimming removed 2 bases from V and 0 bases from J, with 14 bases in between. Looked up from germline, CDR1 is SGHRS and CDR2 is YFSETQ. This CDR3 is CASSLPKGATNYGYTF. DNA for the CDR3: TGCGCCAGCAGCTTACCGAAAGGGGCCACTAACTATGGCTACACCTTC.